This TCR beta chain comes out of a study of beta chain features in type 1 diabetes. Every isolated RNA sample was fully reverse transcribed, so sequencing captured expressed TCRB transcripts. The assay was immunoSEQ multiplex PCR, and TCRdb's table has in-frame clones only and misses some. The sample comprises 300,000 to 350,000 clones, 20% of which are singletons, and roughly 0.045% rests with the top ten. Overall study results and limits: Type 1 diabetes patients had VDJ junctions that carried fewer insertions and more deletions.

CDR1 is SGHAT, CDR2 FQDESV, per germline (reference sequence). The CDR3 is 12 amino acids. The germline V and J ends were trimmed by 8 bases and 14 bases, with 19 bases remaining between them. This clone has a handful of counts. Its antigen is not known. This sequence was found in a woman under 30 in good health. Sequenced sample: naive CD4+ T cells from blood. The rearrangement joins TRBV11-1 to TRBJ2-1; D is unclear. CDR3 region: CASRNSWSHEFF. CDR3 DNA sequence: TGTGCCAGCCGGAATTCGTGGAGCCATGAGTTCTTC.